The clone carrying this TCR beta chain was counted once. Antigen unknown. In the original workflow: It was from CDR3 differences across clinicopathological groups that a distant-metastasis classifier for papillary thyroid cancer was built. Using MiXCR, TCRdb reanalyzed the PCR reads. V and J calls and clone size were set by TCRdb, not the authors. The repertoire holds roughly 20,000 clones, with about 30% as singletons. This sample was taken from a study of metastatic and nonmetastatic thyroid tumors. Whole-study findings and limits: Reported TCR beta diversity, measured in blood and tumor, was significantly higher for malignant thyroid tumors than for benign nodules.

The germline gives CDR1 SGHRS, CDR2 YFSETQ. J gave up 5 bases and V 7 bases, and 7 bases lay outside the gene matches. The CDR3 has 15 amino acids. No patient received treatment before thyroid surgery. The sequence came from a female donor with papillary thyroid cancer or a benign thyroid nodule (not recorded which). Some clones in this sample may be carry-over from other donors' samples. Source material: blood. V and J are TRBV5-1 and TRBJ2-2, with 11 bases that match TRBD2. The CDR3 spells CASVALAGDTGELFF. CDR3 in DNA: TGCGCCAGCGTGGCACTAGCGGGAGATACCGGGGAGCTGTTTTTT.